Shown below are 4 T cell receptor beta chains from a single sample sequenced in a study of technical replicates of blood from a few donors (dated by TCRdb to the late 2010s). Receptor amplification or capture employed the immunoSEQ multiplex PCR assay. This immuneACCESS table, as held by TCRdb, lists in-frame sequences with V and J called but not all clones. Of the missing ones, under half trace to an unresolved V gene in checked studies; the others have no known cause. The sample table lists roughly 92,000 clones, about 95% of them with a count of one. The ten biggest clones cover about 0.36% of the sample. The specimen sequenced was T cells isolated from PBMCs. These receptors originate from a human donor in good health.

CDR3 in DNA: TGTGCCACAGGGACTCAGGGAGAGACCCAGTACTTC. Its protein is CATGTQGETQYF. The chain recombines TRBV2 with TRBJ2-5; D is possibly TRBD2 (6 bases). The germline V gene has CDR1 SNHLY and CDR2 FYNNEI. The CDR3 consists of 12 residues. V lost 10 bases, J lost 4 bases, and 13 bases lay in between.

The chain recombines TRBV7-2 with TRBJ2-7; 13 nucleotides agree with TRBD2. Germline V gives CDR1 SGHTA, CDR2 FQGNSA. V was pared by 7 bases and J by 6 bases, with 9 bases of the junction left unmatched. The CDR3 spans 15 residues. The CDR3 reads CASTELAGGPVEQYF. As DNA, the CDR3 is TGTGCCAGCACCGAACTAGCGGGAGGGCCGGTCGAGCAGTACTTC.

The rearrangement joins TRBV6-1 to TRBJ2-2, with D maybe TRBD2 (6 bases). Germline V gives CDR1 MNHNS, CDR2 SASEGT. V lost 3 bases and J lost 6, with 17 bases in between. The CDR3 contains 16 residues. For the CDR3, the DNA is TGTGCCAGCAGTGATAGGGCCGTGGGGACTCCCGGGGAGCTGTTTTTT. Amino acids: CASSDRAVGTPGELFF.

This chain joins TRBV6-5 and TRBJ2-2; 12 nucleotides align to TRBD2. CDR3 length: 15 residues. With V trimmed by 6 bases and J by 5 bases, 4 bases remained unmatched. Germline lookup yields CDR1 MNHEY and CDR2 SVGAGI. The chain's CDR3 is CASRAGTSGTGELFF. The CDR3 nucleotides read TGTGCCAGCAGGGCCGGGACTAGCGGGACCGGGGAGCTGTTTTTT.